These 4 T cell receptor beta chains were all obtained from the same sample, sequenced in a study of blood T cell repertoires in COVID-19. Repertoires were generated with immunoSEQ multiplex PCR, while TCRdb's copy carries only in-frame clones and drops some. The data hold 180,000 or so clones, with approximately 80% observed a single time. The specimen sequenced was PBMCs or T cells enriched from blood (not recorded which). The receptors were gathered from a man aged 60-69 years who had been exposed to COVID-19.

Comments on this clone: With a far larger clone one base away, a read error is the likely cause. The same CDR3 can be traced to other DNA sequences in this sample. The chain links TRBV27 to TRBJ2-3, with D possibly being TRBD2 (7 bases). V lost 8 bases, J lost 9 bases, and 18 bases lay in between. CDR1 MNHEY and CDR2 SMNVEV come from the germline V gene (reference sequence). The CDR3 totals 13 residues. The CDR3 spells CASGTGGGGTQYF. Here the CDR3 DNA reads TGTGCCAGCGGGACTGGGGGGGGCGGGACGCAGTATTTT.

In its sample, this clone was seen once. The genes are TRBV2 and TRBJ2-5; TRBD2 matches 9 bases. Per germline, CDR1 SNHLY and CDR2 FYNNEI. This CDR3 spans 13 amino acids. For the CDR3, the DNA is TGTGCTACGGGGCGGGAGGGCCAGGAGACCCAGTACTTC. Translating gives CATGREGQETQYF.

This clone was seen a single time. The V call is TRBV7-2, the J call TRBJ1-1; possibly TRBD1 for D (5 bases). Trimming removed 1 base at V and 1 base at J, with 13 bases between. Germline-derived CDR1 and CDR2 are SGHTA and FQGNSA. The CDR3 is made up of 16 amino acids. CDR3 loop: CASSLVGTGENTEAFF. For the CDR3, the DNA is TGTGCCAGCAGCTTAGTGGGAACGGGGGAGAACACTGAAGCTTTCTTT.

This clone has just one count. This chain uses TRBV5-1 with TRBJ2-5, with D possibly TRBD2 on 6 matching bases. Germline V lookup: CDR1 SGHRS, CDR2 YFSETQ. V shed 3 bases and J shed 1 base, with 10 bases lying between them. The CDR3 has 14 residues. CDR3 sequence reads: CASSSVSGQETQYF. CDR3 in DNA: TGCGCCAGCAGCTCCGTTAGCGGCCAAGAGACCCAGTACTTC.